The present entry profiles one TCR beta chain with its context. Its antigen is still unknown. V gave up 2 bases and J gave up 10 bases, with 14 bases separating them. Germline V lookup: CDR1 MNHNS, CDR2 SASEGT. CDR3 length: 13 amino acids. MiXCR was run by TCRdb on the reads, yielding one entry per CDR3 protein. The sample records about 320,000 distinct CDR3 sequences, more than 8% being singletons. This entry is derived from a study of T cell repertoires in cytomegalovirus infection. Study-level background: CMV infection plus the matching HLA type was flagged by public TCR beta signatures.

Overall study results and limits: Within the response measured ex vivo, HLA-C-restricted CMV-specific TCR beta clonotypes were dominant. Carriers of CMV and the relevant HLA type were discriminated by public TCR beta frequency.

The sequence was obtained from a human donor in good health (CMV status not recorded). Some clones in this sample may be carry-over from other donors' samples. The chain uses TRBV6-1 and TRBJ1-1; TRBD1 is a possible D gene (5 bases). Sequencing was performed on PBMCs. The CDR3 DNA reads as TGTGCCAGCAGTGAATGGGGACGCGTGGGAGCTTTCTTT. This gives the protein CASSEWGRVGAFF.